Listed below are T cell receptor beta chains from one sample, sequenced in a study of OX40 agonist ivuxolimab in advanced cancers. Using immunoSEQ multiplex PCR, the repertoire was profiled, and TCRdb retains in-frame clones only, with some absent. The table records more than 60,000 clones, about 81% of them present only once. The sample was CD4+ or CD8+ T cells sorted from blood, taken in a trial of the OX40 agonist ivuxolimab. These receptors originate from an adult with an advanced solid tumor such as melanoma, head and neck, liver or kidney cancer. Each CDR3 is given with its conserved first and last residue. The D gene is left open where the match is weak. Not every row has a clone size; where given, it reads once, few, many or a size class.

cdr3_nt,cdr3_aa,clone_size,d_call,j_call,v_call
TGTGCCAGCAGCTTTGGGGACAACTCCTACGAGCAGTACTTC,CASSFGDNSYEQYF,few,.,TRBJ2-7,TRBV11-2
TGTGCCTGGAGTGTACTTTTTATGAGAAAGGGCACAGCTAACTATGGCTACACCTTC,CAWSVLFMRKGTANYGYTF,few,.,TRBJ1-2,TRBV30
TGTGCCAGTAGCGAAGGCAACACAGATACGCAGTATTTT,CASSEGNTDTQYF,.,.,TRBJ2-3,TRBV19
TGTGCCAGCAGTTTTGTAGGGAGCGAGCAGTACTTC,CASSFVGSEQYF,.,.,TRBJ2-7,TRBV6-5
TGCGCCAGCAGCGTGGAGACAGGGGCAGGGACTGAAGCTTTCTTT,CASSVETGAGTEAFF,.,TRBD1,TRBJ1-1,TRBV5-1
TGTGCTAGTGGTTTCGGGGGAAACACAGATACGCAGTATTTT,CASGFGGNTDTQYF,.,.,TRBJ2-3,TRBV12-5
TGTGCCAGCAGCTTGTGGGGCAGGGTGGGCAATCAGCCCCAGCATTTT,CASSLWGRVGNQPQHF,few,.,TRBJ1-5,TRBV5-5
TGTGCCAGCAGTTACTTAGCGGGGGCCACAGATACGCAGTATTTT,CASSYLAGATDTQYF,.,TRBD2,TRBJ2-3,TRBV6-5
TGTGCCAGCAGCTTACGCCACGAGCAGTACTTC,CASSLRHEQYF,.,.,TRBJ2-7,TRBV13
TGTGCCAGCAGCTTAGTCAGGGGAAATGAGCAGTTCTTC,CASSLVRGNEQFF,.,.,TRBJ2-1,TRBV11-2
TGTGCCAGCAGCTTAGTGCCGTCCTACGAGCAGTACTTC,CASSLVPSYEQYF,.,.,TRBJ2-7,TRBV7-2
TGTGCCAGCAGCTTAGGCGGTAGCAATCAGCCCCAGCATTTT,CASSLGGSNQPQHF,.,.,TRBJ1-5,TRBV11-3
TGTGCCAGCAGCCTGGGACTCGGGCGACTCCTCACGAACACCGGGGAGCTGTTTTTT,CASSLGLGRLLTNTGELFF,.,.,TRBJ2-2,TRBV9
TGCGCCAGCAGCGCGGGACTAGCGGGGATCAATGAGCAGTTCTTC,CASSAGLAGINEQFF,.,TRBD2,TRBJ2-1,TRBV5-1